The clone carrying this TCR beta chain was recorded once. No antigen is known for it. Between the trimmed V and J ends, which lost 4 bases and 0 bases, there was a span of 13 bases. CDR1 SQVTM and CDR2 ANQGSEA come from the germline V gene. The CDR3 runs 16 residues. This entry comes from a study of cytomegalovirus exposure and HLA in healthy donors. Study-level information: Unique TCRs numbering roughly 80 million, obtained from HLA-typed donors, made up an early data release. Study conclusions and caveats: From TCR beta sequences, most subjects' HLA-A and HLA-B alleles were reportedly predicted accurately. Researchers catalogued 160 or so TCR beta chains as cytomegalovirus-associated.

Primers included in the PCR were 60 Vbeta and 13 Jbeta primers. Sequenced by immunoSEQ multiplex PCR; TCRdb stores in-frame clones only, minus some. The table lists some 170,000 clones, around 81% of them singletons. The specimen sequenced was PBMCs. The chain uses TRBV29-1 and TRBJ2-6; a possible D gene is TRBD2 (5 bases). The source of this sequence is a woman aged 25 to 39 in good health and CMV-seronegative. The CDR3 DNA reads TGCAGCGTTGTCAAGAGGGCAGACTCTGGGGCCAACGTCCTGACTTTC. Amino acid sequence: CSVVKRADSGANVLTF.